This T cell receptor beta chain was sequenced during a study of OX40 agonist ivuxolimab in advanced cancers. Across the study: The study treated patients with ivuxolimab, an agonistic anti-OX40 (CD134) antibody. Hepatocellular carcinoma, melanoma, renal cell or head and neck cancer was diagnosed in the dose-escalation patients. Allowance was made for prior anti-PD-1, anti-PD-L1 or anti-CTLA-4 therapy, and roughly 40% had some.

Study-wide findings and caveats: At 0.1 to 3.0 mg/kg, CD4+ and CD8+ blood T cells expanded clonally by week 6.

Some clones are missing from TCRdb's copy, which holds only in-frame ones; the method was immunoSEQ multiplex PCR. The sample lists some 25,000 clones, approximately 88% seen once, with more than 9% in the top ten. This CDR3 comprises 14 residues. With 0 bases removed from V and 6 bases from J, the gap between germline ends came to 13 bases. Per the germline V gene, CDR1 is SGHNT and CDR2 is YYREEE (reference sequence). As concerns this clone: Antigen specificity is unknown.

The origin of this receptor is an adult with an advanced solid tumor such as melanoma, head and neck, liver or kidney cancer. The V gene is TRBV5-4, the J gene TRBJ2-7, with D perhaps matching TRBD2 (5 bases). The material was CD4+ or CD8+ T cells sorted from blood, obtained in a trial of the OX40 agonist ivuxolimab. CDR3 protein: CASSLVGPGGEQYF. The CDR3 coding sequence is TGTGCCAGCAGCTTGGTTGGCCCCGGAGGCGAGCAGTACTTC.